The 18 T cell receptor beta chains listed next were all sequenced from one sample in a study of blood T cells in healthy people across ages. It was with a sample-barcoded 5' primer and a J-beta primer mix that a second PCR of about 6 to 11 cycles was run. Each CDR3 protein gets one entry after TCRdb re-called the 5' RACE reads with MiXCR. The table lists approximately 1,000,000 distinct CDR3 sequences, under 55% of them singletons, with under 20% in the top ten. The specimen was blood. These receptors came from a woman aged 60-75 years in good health.

This clonotype has a handful of counts. The genes are TRBV2 and TRBJ2-7; the D is unclear. This CDR3 is built from 13 residues. Looked up from germline, CDR1 is SNHLY and CDR2 is FYNNEI. Trimming cost V 3 bases and J 4 bases, with 10 bases left between them. The CDR3 is CASSDMKFYEQYF. In DNA form, the CDR3 reads TGTGCCAGCAGTGATATGAAGTTTTACGAGCAGTACTTC.

The sample holds a few counts of this clonotype. The gene calls are TRBV29-1 and TRBJ2-5; D remains unclear. Gene TRBJ2-7 matches the end of the DNA better, so the J call may be wrong. The CDR3 has 12 residues. CDR1 is SQVTM, CDR2 ANQGSEA, per germline. For the CDR3, the DNA is TGCAGCGGAATTATTAACTCCTACGAGCAGTACTTC. Translated, it gives CSGIINSYEQYF.

A few counts support this clonotype. J is TRBJ2-3 and V is TRBV20-1; 11 bases line up with TRBD2. The J segment lost 2 bases and the V segment lost 5 bases, leaving 12 bases of the junction unmatched. The germline V gene encodes CDR1 DFQATT and CDR2 SNEGSKA (reference sequence). This CDR3 is built from 17 residues. Written as DNA, the CDR3 is TGCAGTGCTCAAATGGTTGCTAGCGGGAGGCACACAGATACGCAGTATTTT. Encoded protein: CSAQMVASGRHTDTQYF.

This clonotype has a handful of counts. This CDR3 reads CASSFLAYEQYF. The CDR3, as DNA: TGTGCCAGCAGCTTCTTGGCTTACGAGCAGTACTTC. The V gene is TRBV11-3, the J gene TRBJ2-7; no clear D gene. V was pared by 3 bases and J by 4 bases, with 7 bases between. The CDR3 totals 12 residues. Germline V gene sequence: CDR1 SGHNT, CDR2 YENEEA.

The chain uses TRBV3-1 and TRBJ2-1; D possibly uses TRBD1 or TRBD2 (5 bases each). This CDR3 comprises 16 residues. Germline V gene sequence: CDR1 LGHDT, CDR2 YNNKEL (reference sequence). Between the trimmed V and J ends, which lost 4 bases and 10 bases, there was a span of 23 bases. The CDR3 sequence: CASSLKGPWGLIEQFF. In DNA form, the CDR3 reads TGTGCCAGCAGCCTGAAGGGACCCTGGGGCCTAATAGAGCAGTTCTTC.

This clonotype showed up just a few times. This chain links TRBV2 with TRBJ2-3, with TRBD2 matching over 7 bases. CDR3 length equals 15 residues. With V trimmed by 4 bases and J by 4 bases, 8 bases remained unmatched. From germline, CDR1 is SNHLY and CDR2 FYNNEI. CDR3 region: CASSVREDPPDTQYF. The CDR3 DNA reads as TGTGCCAGCAGTGTTCGGGAGGACCCCCCAGATACGCAGTATTTT.

In its sample, this clonotype was seen a few times. The chain uses TRBV7-2 and TRBJ2-4; 7 nucleotides align to TRBD1. Judging by the DNA end, TRBJ2-7 fits better; the J call may be wrong. Germline V lookup: CDR1 SGHTA, CDR2 FQGNSA. This CDR3 has 13 residues. CDR3: CASSLSRGLEQYF. The CDR3 bases are TGTGCCAGCAGCTTAAGTAGGGGGCTCGAGCAGTACTTC.

This chain links TRBV5-1 with TRBJ2-7; 7 bases are a match to TRBD1. The CDR3 extends over 14 amino acids. The junction had 13 bases not matched to a gene; V was cut back by 10 bases and J by 3 bases. Germline CDR1 reads SGHRS; CDR2 reads YFSETQ. The CDR3 spells CACGLGGQRYEQYF. The CDR3 coding sequence is TGCGCCTGCGGCTTAGGGGGACAGCGCTACGAGCAGTACTTC.

This chain uses TRBV29-1 with TRBJ2-1; 7 nucleotides align to TRBD2. The CDR3 consists of 13 residues. Trimming cost V 0 bases and J 13 bases; bases outside gene matches: 9. CDR1 is SQVTM, CDR2 ANQGSEA, per germline. The CDR3, as DNA: TGCAGCGTTGAAGAGGGGGGAGGGGAGACCCAGTTCTTC. It is translated as CSVEEGGGETQFF.

CDR3 sequence (DNA): TGCAGTGCTACCCGGGACACCAGCCTCGGCTACGAGCAGTACTTC. The encoded protein is CSATRDTSLGYEQYF. V and J are TRBV20-1 and TRBJ2-7, with a weak D call TRBD1 (6 bases). The V gene lost 4 bases and the J gene lost 3 bases, with 19 bases spanning the gap. Germline-derived CDR1 and CDR2 are DFQATT and SNEGSKA (reference sequence). The CDR3 runs to 15 residues.

This clonotype turned up a few times. The chain employs TRBV27 and TRBJ2-1, with TRBD2 matching 11 bases. Unmatched junction bases numbered 9, after V lost 7 bases and J lost 7 bases. Germline CDR1 reads MNHEY; CDR2 reads SMNVEV (reference sequence). This CDR3 has 15 amino acids. This CDR3 reads CASKHSGRAQNEQFF. DNA of the CDR3: TGTGCCAGCAAACATAGCGGGAGGGCCCAAAATGAGCAGTTCTTC.

Worth noting for this clonotype: One end of the junction is discordant with germline, which a read error may explain. The CDR3 sequence: CASRGPTNTQYF. The CDR3 nucleotides read TGTGCCAGCAGGGGGCCCACAAATACGCAGTATTTT. This rearrangement joins TRBV27 to TRBJ2-3; D possibly corresponds to TRBD1 (5 bases). The CDR3 runs 12 residues. Germline assignment: CDR1 MNHEY and CDR2 SMNVEV (reference sequence).

This clonotype showed up just a few times. The chain couples TRBV27 to TRBJ1-5, with D hard to call. There are 13 residues in the CDR3. The germline gives CDR1 MNHEY, CDR2 SMNVEV (reference sequence). Trimming removed 8 bases at V and 5 bases at J, with 13 bases between. CDR3 sequence reads: CASSPLLYQPQHF. As DNA, the CDR3 is TGTGCCAGCTCACCCCTTTTGTATCAGCCCCAGCATTTT.

The chain couples TRBV21-1 to TRBJ1-2; the D call of TRBD1 is as the table states it, not checked on the DNA. TRBV21-1 is marked as a pseudogene. This CDR3 spans 13 amino acids. The DNA of the CDR3 is TGTGCCAGCAGCAAAGCCCGGGGCTATGGCTACACCTTC. Amino acids: CASSKARGYGYTF.

The V and J genes are TRBV6-1 and TRBJ1-1; 9 positions agree with TRBD1. V shed 5 bases, J shed 10 bases, and the junction held 17 bases outside the gene matches. From germline, CDR1 is MNHNS and CDR2 SASEGT. The length of the CDR3 is 16 residues. CDR3 in amino acids: CASSFTGGAMGLVAFF. In DNA, the CDR3 is TGTGCCAGCAGTTTTACAGGGGGCGCAATGGGTTTGGTAGCTTTCTTT.

The DNA for the CDR3 is TGTGCCAGCAGCCACGGTCCCACCGCTTACGAGCAGTACTTC. Translating it yields CASSHGPTAYEQYF. The V and J genes are TRBV7-8 and TRBJ2-4; D unresolved. The last part of the DNA fits TRBJ2-7 better; the J call may be wrong. The CDR3 consists of 14 residues. CDR1 and CDR2 (germline): SGHVS, FQNEAQ.

This clonotype was counted only a few times. The V and J genes are TRBV12-3 or TRBV12-4 and TRBJ2-3, with D hard to call. Trimming cost V 6 bases and J 2 bases, with 9 bases left between them. This CDR3 is built from 13 residues. The CDR3 protein is CASRQASTDTQYF. DNA for the CDR3: TGTGCCAGCAGGCAGGCGTCCACAGATACGCAGTATTTT.

The rearrangement links TRBV5-5 to TRBJ1-4, with a tentative D call TRBD1 (5 bases). Trimming shortened V by 0 bases and J by 0 bases, and 9 bases separated the two germline ends. The CDR3 is made up of 16 amino acids. Per germline, CDR1 SGHKS and CDR2 YYEKEE (reference sequence). The CDR3: CASSLATGATNEKLFF. Here the CDR3 DNA reads TGTGCCAGCAGCTTGGCTACAGGTGCAACTAATGAAAAACTGTTTTTT.